Listed here are 2 T cell receptor beta chains from one sample, sequenced in a study of T-cell memory formation after mild COVID-19. Each CDR3 protein is one row after TCRdb ran MiXCR on the 5' RACE reads. Altogether around 300,000 distinct CDR3 sequences are present, approximately 19% being singletons, with the ten largest covering 20% to 25%. Material for sequencing was PBMCs or a T cell subset sorted from them (not recorded which). The receptors stem from a man aged 18 to 30 who had mild COVID-19 (a few samples of this study predate the infection). Cell type and time point are not known.

The chain is built from TRBV6-1 and TRBJ2-3, with 9 nucleotides matching TRBD1. The germline CDR1 and CDR2 sequences are MNHNS and SASEGT. Trimming cost V 4 bases and J 13 bases; bases outside gene matches: 6. The CDR3 is made up of 12 amino acids. The CDR3 sequence: CASSAGTGREYF. The DNA for the CDR3 is TGTGCCAGCAGTGCCGGGACAGGGAGGGAGTATTTT.

The chain has TRBV5-5 and TRBJ1-5, with D unclear. The germline V and J ends were trimmed by 0 bases and 4 bases, with 11 bases remaining between them. Germline CDR1 reads SGHKS; CDR2 reads YYEKEE (reference sequence). The CDR3 spans 15 residues. Here the CDR3 reads CASSLAPPPNQPQHF. CDR3 DNA: TGTGCCAGCAGCTTGGCCCCTCCGCCGAATCAGCCCCAGCATTTT.